Each of the 7 T cell receptor beta chains below was sequenced from the same sample in a study of T cell repertoires in cytomegalovirus infection. In TCRdb, the reads were re-called with MiXCR into one record per CDR3 protein. Of about 250,000 distinct CDR3 sequences listed, roughly 6.5% were seen once; the top ten hold 5.5% to 8%. The specimen sequenced was PBMCs. The source of these receptors is a human donor in good health (CMV status not recorded). Some clones in this sample may be carry-over from other donors' samples.

This clonotype was observed at least ten times. J is TRBJ1-5 and V is TRBV19; tentative D call: TRBD1 (6 bases). The CDR3 is 15 residues long. Germline loops: CDR1 LNHDA, CDR2 SQIVND (reference sequence). V dropped 7 bases and J dropped 0 bases, with 13 bases sitting between them. The CDR3: CASIGTPNSNQPQHF. Here the CDR3 DNA reads TGTGCCAGTATCGGGACACCTAATAGCAATCAGCCCCAGCATTTT.

This clonotype was counted many times. The chain recombines TRBV6-6 with TRBJ2-5; D ambiguous. This CDR3 spans 15 amino acids. Germline CDR1 reads MNHNY; CDR2 reads SVGAGI (reference sequence). V shed 0 bases and J shed 1 base, with 9 bases lying between them. The CDR3 nucleotides are TGTGCCAGCAGTTACTCGAAAAGGAGCCAAGAGACCCAGTACTTC. Residues: CASSYSKRSQETQYF.

This clonotype was seen many times. The chain recombines TRBV7-2 with TRBJ2-3; D is perhaps TRBD2 (6 bases). V gave up 2 bases and J gave up 6 bases, with 12 bases separating them. The V gene's germline CDR1 is SGHTA and CDR2 FQGNSA. This CDR3 has 14 residues. CDR3 residues: CASSLFGTFDTQYF. The CDR3 DNA reads TGTGCCAGCAGCTTATTTGGGACTTTTGATACGCAGTATTTT.

The J gene is TRBJ2-3, the V gene TRBV7-3, with D unresolved. Trimming took 4 bases from V and 2 from J, leaving 7 bases between them. In germline, CDR1 is SGHTA, CDR2 FQGTGA. The CDR3 length is 13 residues. CDR3 sequence: CASSYAHTDTQYF. The CDR3 region has the DNA TGTGCCAGCAGCTATGCCCACACAGATACGCAGTATTTT.

Ten or more counts support this clonotype. The rearrangement links TRBV6-2 or TRBV6-3 to TRBJ1-2, with a tentative D call TRBD1 (5 bases). Germline V lookup: CDR1 MNHEY, CDR2 SVGEGT. Trimming removed 0 bases from V and 5 bases from J, with 10 bases in between. The CDR3 consists of 14 residues. The CDR3 spells CASSYSTESYGYTF. The CDR3 DNA follows: TGTGCCAGCAGTTACTCGACAGAGTCTTATGGCTACACCTTC.

This clonotype has only a few counts. V usage is TRBV2 and J usage is TRBJ2-2; D assignment may be TRBD1 or TRBD2 (5 bases each). Trimming removed 6 bases at V and 3 bases at J, with 11 bases between. Germline CDR1 is SNHLY and CDR2 is FYNNEI. The CDR3 runs 14 residues. The CDR3 loop reads CASRTGTDTGELFF. Written as DNA, the CDR3 is TGTGCCAGCAGAACCGGGACGGACACCGGGGAGCTGTTTTTT.

In its sample, this clonotype was seen many times. The chain uses TRBV29-1 and TRBJ2-3; D tentatively fits TRBD1 or TRBD2 (6 bases each). Per germline, CDR1 SQVTM and CDR2 ANQGSEA. Trimming shortened V by 5 bases and J by 0 bases, and 15 bases separated the two germline ends. The CDR3 loop spans 15 amino acids. CDR3 sequence (DNA): TGCAGCGTTTCGGGGGCGTCGGGTAGCACAGATACGCAGTATTTT. Protein: CSVSGASGSTDTQYF.